The 26 T cell receptor beta chains below come from one sample, sequenced in a study of T cell changes during pregnancy in multiple sclerosis. The repertoire was sequenced with immunoSEQ multiplex PCR; TCRdb's copy has only in-frame clones and lacks some. The table records 50,000 to 75,000 clones, 90% of them present only once. The sample in question was peripheral blood, obtained in the first trimester of pregnancy. All receptors come from a female donor in good health, enrolled as a control in a pregnancy study.

The chain is built from TRBV6-1 and TRBJ2-3, with TRBD2 matching over 7 bases. The CDR3 contains 15 residues. The germline gives CDR1 MNHNS, CDR2 SASEGT. V gave up 5 bases and J gave up 2 bases; unmatched junction bases: 7. In DNA, the CDR3 is TGTGCCAGCAGTTCCTTAAGCGGGGTCACAGATACGCAGTATTTT. This translates into CASSSLSGVTDTQYF.

The CDR3 DNA follows: TGTGCCAGCATGAGGAGGGACCGGAACACTGAAGCTTTCTTT. It translates to CASMRRDRNTEAFF. The chain uses TRBV11-3 and TRBJ1-1; a weak D match, TRBD1 (5 bases). V was pared by 7 bases and J by 1 base, with 13 bases between. The CDR3 is 14 amino acids. Per germline, CDR1 SGHNT and CDR2 YENEEA.

The CDR3 sequence: CASNRQGSGANVLTF. CDR3 nucleotide sequence: TGTGCCAGCAATCGACAGGGGTCCGGGGCCAACGTCCTGACTTTC. The chain recombines TRBV6-1 with TRBJ2-6; 8 bases align to TRBD1. Germline V gene lookup returns CDR1 MNHNS and CDR2 SASEGT. The CDR3 is 15 amino acids. V was clipped by 7 bases and J by 4 bases; unmatched bases: 6.

This clone was found a few times. V and J are TRBV29-1 and TRBJ2-1; TRBD2 matches 10 bases. The germline V gene has CDR1 SQVTM and CDR2 ANQGSEA. V trimming: 5 bases; J trimming: 1 base; junction bases outside the gene matches: 5. This CDR3 has 15 residues. The CDR3 reads CSVTLLAGSYNEQFF. The CDR3 coding sequence is TGCAGCGTTACTCTACTAGCGGGGTCCTACAATGAGCAGTTCTTC.

This clone occurred once. This chain connects TRBV7-2 to TRBJ1-5; 11 nucleotides line up with TRBD1. Germline V gene data show CDR1 as SGHTA and CDR2 as FQGNSA. CDR3 length: 17 amino acids. J gave up 3 bases and V 5 bases, and 9 bases lay outside the gene matches. CDR3 protein: CASSPYPDRGLNQPQHF. CDR3 coding DNA: TGTGCCAGCAGCCCCTACCCGGACAGGGGGCTCAATCAGCCCCAGCATTTT.

The chain joins TRBV7-2 to TRBJ1-2; no clear D gene. Germline V CDR1 and CDR2: SGHTA, FQGNSA. With 5 bases removed from V and 7 bases from J, the gap between germline ends came to 23 bases. This CDR3 contains 16 residues. This CDR3 reads CASSTRSEIRTGGYTF. DNA for the CDR3: TGTGCCAGCAGCACCCGGTCGGAGATACGTACCGGTGGCTACACCTTC.

This rearrangement joins TRBV19 to TRBJ2-7; possibly TRBD1 for D (6 bases). The CDR3 is made up of 14 amino acids. Looked up from germline, CDR1 is LNHDA and CDR2 is SQIVND (reference sequence). V was clipped by 6 bases and J by 6 bases, with 18 bases between them. This CDR3 is CASSPKGVEGEQYF. The CDR3 DNA sequence: TGTGCCAGTAGCCCTAAGGGGGTTGAGGGCGAGCAGTACTTC.

The chain links TRBV6-6 to TRBJ2-7; 9 nucleotides agree with TRBD1. Germline V gives CDR1 MNHNY, CDR2 SVGAGI (reference sequence). J lost 3 bases, V lost 8 bases, and 8 bases had no gene match. This CDR3 is built from 14 residues. The CDR3, as DNA: TGTGCCAGCGGGCCGGGACAGGGCGGCTACGAGCAGTACTTC. It is translated as CASGPGQGGYEQYF.

V and J are TRBV2 and TRBJ1-2, with a weak D call TRBD1 (5 bases). This CDR3 region has 15 residues. In germline, CDR1 is SNHLY, CDR2 FYNNEI. V was trimmed by 8 bases and J by 4 bases, leaving 20 bases between them. The DNA of the CDR3 is TGTGCCAGCGTTGAGAGAGGGGAGGACCTCTATGGCTACACCTTC. It translates to CASVERGEDLYGYTF. The variable domain in full, completed from reference TRBV2 and TRBJ1-2, reads EPEVTQTPSHQVTQMGQEVILRCVPISNHLYFYWYRQILGQKVEFLVSFYNNEISEKSEIFDDQFSVERPDGSNFTLKIRSTKLEDSAMYFCASVERGEDLYGYTFGSGTRLTVV.

The chain joins TRBV11-2 to TRBJ2-7; 9 positions agree with TRBD1. J gave up 2 bases and V 3 bases, and 2 bases lay outside the gene matches. The V gene's germline CDR1 is SGHAT and CDR2 FQNNGV. The length of the CDR3 is 14 residues. This CDR3 is CASSFGQGPYEQYF. For the CDR3, the DNA is TGTGCCAGCAGCTTCGGACAGGGGCCCTACGAGCAGTACTTC.

V usage is TRBV11-3 and J usage is TRBJ2-5, with D possibly TRBD2 on 5 matching bases. Germline V gives CDR1 SGHNT, CDR2 YENEEA. Trimming left V 1 base short and J 1 base short, with 10 bases between. There are 15 residues in the CDR3. In DNA form, the CDR3 reads TGTGCCAGCAGCTTAGGTGTCGGGATCCAAGAGACCCAGTACTTC. It encodes CASSLGVGIQETQYF.

This clone showed up just once. This chain links TRBV4-1 with TRBJ2-2; TRBD2 agrees at 7 bases. V shed 1 base, J shed 5 bases, and the junction held 13 bases outside the gene matches. CDR1 is MGHRA, CDR2 YSYEKL, per germline. The CDR3 has 18 amino acids. CDR3 region: CASSQGVRSGTTTGELFF. CDR3 in DNA: TGCGCCAGCAGCCAAGGAGTAAGAAGCGGGACTACTACCGGGGAGCTGTTTTTT.

The rearrangement joins TRBV6-1 to TRBJ2-1, with 7 bases matching TRBD2. The trim removed 1 base at V and 5 bases at J, leaving 5 bases unmatched. Germline CDR1 and CDR2: MNHNS and SASEGT. CDR3 length: 15 amino acids. Here the CDR3 DNA reads TGTGCCAGCAGTGAAGGCTCTAGCGGCCACAATGAGCAGTTCTTC. Translated: CASSEGSSGHNEQFF.

The genes are TRBV2 and TRBJ2-3, with D maybe TRBD2 (5 bases). Deletions cut 6 bases from V and 4 bases from J, with 17 bases between. Germline V gives CDR1 SNHLY, CDR2 FYNNEI. CDR3 length: 15 amino acids. This CDR3 reads CASRNPLGAADTQYF. CDR3 nucleotides: TGTGCCAGCAGGAACCCTCTAGGAGCGGCAGATACGCAGTATTTT.

The chain joins TRBV11-2 to TRBJ2-3; 11 bases match TRBD2. V was pared by 5 bases and J by 5 bases, with 6 bases of the junction left unmatched. Germline V gene sequence: CDR1 SGHAT, CDR2 FQNNGV. The CDR3 totals 15 residues. CDR3 sequence (DNA): TGTGCCAGCAGCCCCGGTAGCGGGAGGGGAGATACGCAGTATTTT. It is translated as CASSPGSGRGDTQYF. The variable domain in full, completed from reference TRBV11-2 and TRBJ2-3, reads EAGVAQSPRYKIIEKRQSVAFWCNPISGHATLYWYQQILGQGPKLLIQFQNNGVVDDSQLPKDRFSAERLKGVDSTLKIQPAKLEDSAVYLCASSPGSGRGDTQYFGPGTRLTVL.

V and J are TRBV11-2 and TRBJ2-5; D is undetermined. CDR3 length: 11 amino acids. Germline loops: CDR1 SGHAT, CDR2 FQNNGV. V shed 3 bases and J shed 4 bases, with 3 bases lying between them. The CDR3 nucleotides read TGTGCCAGCAGCTTCCTAGAGACCCAGTACTTC. Its translation is CASSFLETQYF.

The chain combines TRBV6-6 with TRBJ2-7; possibly TRBD2 for D (6 bases). There are 15 residues in the CDR3. Germline lookup yields CDR1 MNHNY and CDR2 SVGAGI (reference sequence). The V and J ends lost 6 bases and 10 bases respectively, with 25 bases between them. The CDR3: CASRPGGVPKGEQYF. As DNA, the CDR3 is TGTGCCAGCAGACCCGGGGGAGTCCCCAAAGGTGAACAGTACTTC.

This chain links TRBV4-2 with TRBJ1-2; the match to TRBD1 covers 8 bases. With 6 bases clipped from V and 0 bases from J, the junction kept 18 bases outside the gene matches. The CDR3 spans 19 residues. Per germline, CDR1 LGHNA and CDR2 YNFKEQ. Here the CDR3 DNA reads TGTGCCAGCAGGCTAGCTTCATTGGGACAGGTCGGAGCTAACTATGGCTACACCTTC. Translating gives CASRLASLGQVGANYGYTF.

This sequence joins TRBV19 and TRBJ2-1; no clear D gene. V lost 5 bases, J lost 4 bases, and 9 bases lay in between. CDR1 is LNHDA and CDR2 is SQIVND in the germline V gene (reference sequence). The CDR3 is made up of 13 amino acids. CDR3 sequence (DNA): TGTGCCAGTAGTCCGACGGGTTACAATGAGCAGTTCTTC. This encodes CASSPTGYNEQFF.

The chain employs TRBV29-1 and TRBJ2-3; 15 bases are a match to TRBD2. Trimming at V came to 5 bases and at J to 3 bases, leaving 3 bases not matched to a gene. Germline CDR1 SQVTM, CDR2 ANQGSEA. The CDR3 runs 15 residues. This chain's CDR3 is CSVRGLAGGTDTQYF. CDR3 DNA: TGCAGCGTTCGGGGACTAGCGGGAGGAACAGATACGCAGTATTTT.

The V call is TRBV6-4, the J call TRBJ2-1; 7 bases fit TRBD2. J was trimmed by 2 bases and V by 4 bases; bases with no gene match: 5. The length of the CDR3 is 15 residues. From germline, CDR1 is MRHNA and CDR2 SNTAGT. For the CDR3, the DNA is TGTGCCAGCAGTGTGGCGGGAGAACCCTACAATGAGCAGTTCTTC. It yields the protein CASSVAGEPYNEQFF.

The chain is built from TRBV14 and TRBJ1-2, with D hard to call. CDR1 is SGHDN and CDR2 is FVKESK in the germline V gene. The CDR3 extends over 13 amino acids. V dropped 1 base and J dropped 6 bases, with 9 bases sitting between them. The CDR3 protein is CASSQVPRHGYTF. In DNA, the CDR3 is TGTGCCAGCAGCCAAGTACCGCGGCATGGCTACACCTTC.

V usage is TRBV2 and J usage is TRBJ1-1; D is unclear. Germline CDR1 is SNHLY and CDR2 is FYNNEI. Trimming took off 8 bases at V and 1 base at J, with 14 bases between the two ends. The CDR3 has 14 amino acids. The CDR3 DNA follows: TGTGCCAGCTGTTACAGCCGTTCGAACACTGAAGCTTTCTTT. Its protein is CASCYSRSNTEAFF.

The chain couples TRBV4-1 to TRBJ2-3; 13 bases match TRBD2. The germline V gene encodes CDR1 MGHRA and CDR2 YSYEKL. V trimming: 2 bases; J trimming: 2 bases; junction bases outside the gene matches: 4. The length of the CDR3 is 17 residues. CDR3 in amino acids: CASSQRLAGGLTDTQYF. Written as DNA, the CDR3 is TGCGCCAGCAGCCAACGACTAGCGGGAGGCCTCACAGATACGCAGTATTTT.

This chain links TRBV19 with TRBJ1-5, with D perhaps TRBD1 (6 bases). Germline loops: CDR1 LNHDA, CDR2 SQIVND (reference sequence). There are 15 residues in the CDR3. Trimming left V 6 bases short and J 6 bases short, with 18 bases between. The CDR3 sequence: CASSRGAGEAQPQHF. CDR3 bases: TGTGCCAGTAGCAGGGGCGCGGGGGAAGCTCAGCCCCAGCATTTT.

The chain is built from TRBV6-1 and TRBJ1-1; D is possibly TRBD1 (6 bases). Between the trimmed V and J ends, which lost 5 bases and 5 bases, there was a span of 18 bases. The CDR3 is made up of 15 amino acids. CDR1 is MNHNS, CDR2 SASEGT, per germline. This CDR3 reads CASSFGGGRRTEAFF. For the CDR3, the DNA is TGTGCCAGCAGTTTTGGGGGGGGGCGCCGGACTGAAGCTTTCTTT.